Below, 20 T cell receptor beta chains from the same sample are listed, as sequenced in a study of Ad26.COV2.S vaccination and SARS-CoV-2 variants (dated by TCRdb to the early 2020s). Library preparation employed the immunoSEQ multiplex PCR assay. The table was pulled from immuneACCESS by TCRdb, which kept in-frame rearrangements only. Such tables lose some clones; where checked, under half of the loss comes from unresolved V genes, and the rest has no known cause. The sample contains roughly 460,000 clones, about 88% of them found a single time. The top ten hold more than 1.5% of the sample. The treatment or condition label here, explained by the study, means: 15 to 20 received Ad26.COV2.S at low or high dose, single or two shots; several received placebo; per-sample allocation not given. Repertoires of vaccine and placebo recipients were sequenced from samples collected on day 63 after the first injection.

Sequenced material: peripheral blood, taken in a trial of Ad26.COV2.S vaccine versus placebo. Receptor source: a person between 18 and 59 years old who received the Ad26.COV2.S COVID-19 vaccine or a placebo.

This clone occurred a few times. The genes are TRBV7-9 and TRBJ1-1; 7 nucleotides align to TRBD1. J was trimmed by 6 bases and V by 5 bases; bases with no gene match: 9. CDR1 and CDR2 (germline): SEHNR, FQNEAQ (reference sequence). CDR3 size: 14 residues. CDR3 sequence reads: CASSQGGGVSEAFF. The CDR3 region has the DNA TGTGCCAGCAGCCAGGGGGGTGGAGTATCTGAAGCTTTCTTT. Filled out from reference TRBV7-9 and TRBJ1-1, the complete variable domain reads DTGVSQNPRHKITKRGQNVTFRCDPISEHNRLYWYRQTLGQGPEFLTYFQNEAQLEKSRLLSDRFSAERPKGSFSTLEIQRTEQGDSAMYLCASSQGGGVSEAFFGQGTRLTVV.

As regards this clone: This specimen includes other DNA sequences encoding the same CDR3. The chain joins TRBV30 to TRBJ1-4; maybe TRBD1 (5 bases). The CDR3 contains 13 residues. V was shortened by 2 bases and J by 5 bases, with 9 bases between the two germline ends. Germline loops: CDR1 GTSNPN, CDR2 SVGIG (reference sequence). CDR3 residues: CAWSPGGNEKLFF. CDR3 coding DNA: TGTGCCTGGAGTCCGGGGGGGAATGAAAAACTGTTTTTT.

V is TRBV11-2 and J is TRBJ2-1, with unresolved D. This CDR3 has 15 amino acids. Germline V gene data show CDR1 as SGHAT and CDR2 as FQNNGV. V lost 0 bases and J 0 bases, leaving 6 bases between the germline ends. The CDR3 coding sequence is TGTGCCAGCAGCTTAGAGGTAAGCTCCTACAATGAGCAGTTCTTC. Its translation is CASSLEVSSYNEQFF.

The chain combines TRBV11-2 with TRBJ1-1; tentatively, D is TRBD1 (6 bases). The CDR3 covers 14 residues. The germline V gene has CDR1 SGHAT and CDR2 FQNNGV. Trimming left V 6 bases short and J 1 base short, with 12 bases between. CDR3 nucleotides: TGTGCCAGCAGACCCAGGGGCGGGAACACTGAAGCTTTCTTT. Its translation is CASRPRGGNTEAFF.

This CDR3 is CASSQDELRGMETQYF. The CDR3 DNA reads as TGTGCCAGCAGCCAAGACGAGTTGAGGGGAATGGAGACCCAGTACTTC. The V call is TRBV14, the J call TRBJ2-5; possibly TRBD1 or TRBD2 for D (5 bases each). V lost 0 bases and J 5 bases, leaving 16 bases between the germline ends. This CDR3 is 16 amino acids long. CDR1 is SGHDN and CDR2 is FVKESK in the germline V gene.

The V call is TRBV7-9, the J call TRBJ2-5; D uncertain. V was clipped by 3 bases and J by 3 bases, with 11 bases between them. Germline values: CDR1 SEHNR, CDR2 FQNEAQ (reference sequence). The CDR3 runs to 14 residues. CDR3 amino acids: CASSLPNSKETQYF. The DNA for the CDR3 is TGTGCCAGCAGCTTGCCTAACAGTAAAGAGACCCAGTACTTC.

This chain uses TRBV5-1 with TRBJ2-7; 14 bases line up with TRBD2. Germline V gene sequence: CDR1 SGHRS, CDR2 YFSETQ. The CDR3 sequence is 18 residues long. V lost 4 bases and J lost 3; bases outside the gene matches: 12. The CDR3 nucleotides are TGCGCCAGCAGCCTAGGACTAGCGGGAGGAGGTCCCTACTACGAGCAGTACTTC. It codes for CASSLGLAGGGPYYEQYF.

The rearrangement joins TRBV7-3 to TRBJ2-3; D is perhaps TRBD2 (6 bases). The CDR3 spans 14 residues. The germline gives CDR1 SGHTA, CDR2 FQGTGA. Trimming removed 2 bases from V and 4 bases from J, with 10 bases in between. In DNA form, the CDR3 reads TGTGCCAGCAGCTTATTAGGAGGGGCAGATACGCAGTATTTT. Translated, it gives CASSLLGGADTQYF.

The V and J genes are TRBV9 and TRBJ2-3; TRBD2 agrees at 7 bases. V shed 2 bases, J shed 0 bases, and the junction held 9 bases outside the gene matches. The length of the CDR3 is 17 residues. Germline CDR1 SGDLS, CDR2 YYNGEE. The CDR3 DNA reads TGTGCCAGCAGCGTGGGCCTTAAGCGGGGAAGCACAGATACGCAGTATTTT. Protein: CASSVGLKRGSTDTQYF.

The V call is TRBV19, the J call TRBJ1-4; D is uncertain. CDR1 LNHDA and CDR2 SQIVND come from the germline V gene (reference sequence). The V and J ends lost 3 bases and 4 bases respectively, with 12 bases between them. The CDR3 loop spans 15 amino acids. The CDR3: CASSMFPENNEKLFF. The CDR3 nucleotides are TGTGCCAGTAGTATGTTCCCCGAAAATAATGAAAAACTGTTTTTT.

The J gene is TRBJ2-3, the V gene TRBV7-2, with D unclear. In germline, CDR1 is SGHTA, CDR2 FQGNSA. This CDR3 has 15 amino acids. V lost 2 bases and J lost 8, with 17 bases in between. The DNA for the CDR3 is TGTGCCAGCAGCTTATTGCGAACCGCAGCCGGTACGCAGTATTTT. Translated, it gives CASSLLRTAAGTQYF. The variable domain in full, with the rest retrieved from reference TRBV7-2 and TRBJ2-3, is GAGVSQSPSNKVTEKGKDVELRCDPISGHTALYWYRQSLGQGLEFLIYFQGNSAPDKSGLPSDRFSAERTGGSVSTLTIQRTQQEDSAVYLCASSLLRTAAGTQYFGPGTRLTVL.

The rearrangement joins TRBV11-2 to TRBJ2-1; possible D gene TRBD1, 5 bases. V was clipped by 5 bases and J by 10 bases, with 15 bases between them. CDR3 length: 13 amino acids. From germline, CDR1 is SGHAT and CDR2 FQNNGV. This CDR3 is CASSLQDLGEQFF. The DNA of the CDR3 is TGTGCCAGCAGCCTACAGGATCTTGGAGAGCAGTTCTTC.

The chain's CDR3 is CASSPAGVLDTQYF. The CDR3 DNA is TGTGCCAGCTCACCCGCGGGAGTCTTAGATACGCAGTATTTT. The chain couples TRBV18 to TRBJ2-3, with TRBD2 matching over 7 bases. Germline lookup yields CDR1 KGHSH and CDR2 LQKENI. Trimming took 3 bases from V and 5 from J; bases not matched to a gene: 5. This CDR3 region has 14 residues.

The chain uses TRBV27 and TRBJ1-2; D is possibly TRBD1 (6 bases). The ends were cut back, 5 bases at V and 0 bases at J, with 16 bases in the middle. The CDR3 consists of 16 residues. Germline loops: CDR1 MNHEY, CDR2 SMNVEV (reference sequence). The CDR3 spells CASSPGGGVANYGYTF. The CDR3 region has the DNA TGTGCCAGCAGTCCCGGAGGGGGGGTAGCTAACTATGGCTACACCTTC.

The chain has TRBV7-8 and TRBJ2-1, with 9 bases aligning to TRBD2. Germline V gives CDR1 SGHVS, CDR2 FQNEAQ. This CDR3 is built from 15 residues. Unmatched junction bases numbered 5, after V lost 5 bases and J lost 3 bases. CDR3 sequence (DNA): TGTGCCAGCAGCCCCTTAGCGGGGGTCTACAATGAGCAGTTCTTC. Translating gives CASSPLAGVYNEQFF.

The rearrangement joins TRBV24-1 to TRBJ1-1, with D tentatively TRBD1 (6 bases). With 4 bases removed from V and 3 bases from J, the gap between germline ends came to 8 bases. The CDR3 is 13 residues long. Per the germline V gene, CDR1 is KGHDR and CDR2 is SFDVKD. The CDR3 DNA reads TGTGCCACCAGTGAGGCAGGGGACACTGAAGCTTTCTTT. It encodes CATSEAGDTEAFF.

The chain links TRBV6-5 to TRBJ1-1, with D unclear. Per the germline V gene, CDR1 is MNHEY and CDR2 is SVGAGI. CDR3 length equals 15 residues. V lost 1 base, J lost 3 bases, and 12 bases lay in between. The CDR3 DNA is TGTGCCAGCAGTTACTTTGGGGTTTCGGACACTGAAGCTTTCTTT. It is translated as CASSYFGVSDTEAFF.

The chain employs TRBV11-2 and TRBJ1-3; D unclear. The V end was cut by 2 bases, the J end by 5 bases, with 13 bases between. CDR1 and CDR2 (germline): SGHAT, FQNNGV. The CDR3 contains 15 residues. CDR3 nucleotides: TGTGCCAGCAGCTTAAGCGGCCCCCTAAGAAACACCATATATTTT. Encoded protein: CASSLSGPLRNTIYF.

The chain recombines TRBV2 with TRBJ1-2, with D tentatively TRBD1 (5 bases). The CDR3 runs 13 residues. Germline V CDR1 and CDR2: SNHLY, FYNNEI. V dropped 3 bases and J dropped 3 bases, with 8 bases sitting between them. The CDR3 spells CASSDTGDYGYTF. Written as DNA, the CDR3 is TGTGCCAGCAGTGACACAGGAGACTATGGCTACACCTTC. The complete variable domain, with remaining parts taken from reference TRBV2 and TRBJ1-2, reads EPEVTQTPSHQVTQMGQEVILRCVPISNHLYFYWYRQILGQKVEFLVSFYNNEISEKSEIFDDQFSVERPDGSNFTLKIRSTKLEDSAMYFCASSDTGDYGYTFGSGTRLTVV.

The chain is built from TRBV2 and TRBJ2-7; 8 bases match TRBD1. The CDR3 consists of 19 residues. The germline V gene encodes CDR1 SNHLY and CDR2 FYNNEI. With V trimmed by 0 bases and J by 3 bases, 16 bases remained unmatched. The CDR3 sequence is CASSEARTGSIRRLYEQYF. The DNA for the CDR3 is TGTGCCAGCAGTGAAGCGAGGACAGGGTCAATTAGGCGACTCTACGAGCAGTACTTC.